This T cell receptor (beta chain) originates from a study of T cell responses to AZD1222 COVID-19 vaccine. Germline-derived CDR1 and CDR2 are SGDLS and YYNGEE. This CDR3 region has 16 residues. Trimming at V came to 3 bases and at J to 2 bases, leaving 5 bases not matched to a gene. Study-wide results and caveats: Seropositive status at baseline applied to only six AZD1222 recipients. There were repertoire samples only from the period after the peak T cell response.

Concerning this clone: Its antigen is unknown.

This table comes from immunoSEQ multiplex PCR, and its TCRdb copy is limited to in-frame clones, with some not included. The data hold about 49,000 clones, with around four fifths observed a single time. This clonotype was obtained from an adult in good health. Here the sequenced sample was peripheral blood, taken on day 0 of MenACWY control vaccination. The chain joins TRBV9 to TRBJ2-5; TRBD2 matches 12 bases. CDR3 coding DNA: TGTGCCAGCAGCGGCCGGACTAGCGGGGCTCAAGAGACCCAGTACTTC. It is translated as CASSGRTSGAQETQYF.